This T cell receptor beta chain was sequenced for a study of blood T cell repertoires in COVID-19. Study overall: Whether acute or convalescent, the COVID-19 samples came from the United States, Italy and Spain. Sources were T cells, B-cell-depleted T cells, or PBMCs; the material itself was cDNA or gDNA.

V was pared by 8 bases and J by 3 bases, with 8 bases between. Germline values: CDR1 SNHLY, CDR2 FYNNEI. This CDR3 region has 12 residues. Per the authors' pipeline: Using reference gene primer amplification, nucleated cell counts were estimated. TCRdb's copy holds only in-frame clones and misses some; the assay was immunoSEQ multiplex PCR. The DNA was the basis for D and trimming; V, J and clone size are from that table. The sample lists more than 200,000 clones; approximately 80% were seen once. On this clone: The same CDR3 can be traced to other DNA sequences in this sample.

This sequence originates from a woman at least 80 years old with active or convalescent COVID-19. The genes are TRBV2 and TRBJ1-5; D possibly corresponds to TRBD1 (6 bases). Sample: peripheral blood. CDR3: CASRDNNQPQHF. The CDR3 DNA sequence: TGTGCCAGCCGGGACAACAATCAGCCCCAGCATTTT.